These T cell receptor beta chains were read from a single sample in a study of T cell repertoires in cytomegalovirus infection. These receptors have no known antigen. One entry per CDR3 protein results from TCRdb running MiXCR on the reads. Of roughly 170,000 distinct CDR3 sequences listed, 20% to 25% are singletons. The sequenced sample was CD8+ T cells from cultured PBMCs, obtained from culture after CMV antigen stimulation. These receptors originate from a human donor in good health (CMV status not recorded). Some clones in this sample may be carry-over from other donors' samples. Each CDR3 is given with its conserved first and last residue. The order of the fields is J gene, clone size, V gene, D gene, CDR3 length, CDR3 DNA, CDR3 protein. A D gene is named only where the DNA matches it firmly. Only some rows state a clone size, as once, few, many or a class for expanded clones.

J: TRBJ2-3
size: -
V: TRBV9
D: -
length: 17
DNA: TGTGCCAGCAGCGTAGAGGGGCGGGGGCGCCACACAGATACGCAGTATTTT
CDR3: CASSVEGRGRHTDTQYF

J: TRBJ1-2
size: -
V: TRBV7-9
D: -
length: 13
DNA: TGTGCCAGCAGCTTACTCAAAAACTATGGCTACACCTTC
CDR3: CASSLLKNYGYTF

J: TRBJ1-5
size: -
V: TRBV4-1
D: -
length: 15
DNA: TGCGCCAGCAGCCAGGAGGGTCTTCTGGACAGTCCCCAGCATTTT
CDR3: CASSQEGLLDSPQHF

J: TRBJ1-1
size: few
V: TRBV12-3/TRBV12-4
D: -
length: 12
DNA: TGTGCCAGCACCGTTGGGTACACTGAAGCTTTCTTT
CDR3: CASTVGYTEAFF

J: TRBJ1-2
size: -
V: TRBV7-2
D: -
length: 12
DNA: TGTGCCAGCAGCTTAGACAGGACAGGCTACACCTTC
CDR3: CASSLDRTGYTF

J: TRBJ1-1
size: once
V: TRBV6-2/TRBV6-3
D: -
length: 13
DNA: TGTGCCCGCAGTTACCGCGGCCGCACTGAAGCTTTCTTT
CDR3: CARSYRGRTEAFF

J: TRBJ2-2
size: -
V: TRBV20-1
D: -
length: 16
DNA: TGCAGTGCTAGCCTGGGAACAGGGCGGACACCCGGGGAGCTGTTTTTT
CDR3: CSASLGTGRTPGELFF

J: TRBJ1-1
size: many
V: TRBV6-2/TRBV6-3
D: -
length: 15
DNA: TGTGCCAGCAGTTACGATGGCAGGGTGGGCACTGAAGCTTTCTTT
CDR3: CASSYDGRVGTEAFF

J: TRBJ1-5
size: few
V: TRBV7-2
D: -
length: 13
DNA: TGTGCCAGTACAGGGATTCGAAATCAGCCCCAGCATTTT
CDR3: CASTGIRNQPQHF

J: TRBJ1-5
size: -
V: TRBV7-2
D: -
length: 14
DNA: TGTGCCAGCAGCCCCGAGGACACCAATCAGCCCCAGCATTTT
CDR3: CASSPEDTNQPQHF

J: TRBJ2-1
size: -
V: TRBV6-2/TRBV6-3
D: TRBD2
length: 18
DNA: TGTGCCAGCAGTCCTCTAGCGGGGGGCACTGAGCGATACAATGAGCAGTTCTTC
CDR3: CASSPLAGGTERYNEQFF

J: TRBJ2-2
size: few
V: TRBV7-2
D: -
length: 16
DNA: TGTGCCAGCAGCTCCGCATCCTCGGCTTACACCGGGGAGCTGTTTTTT
CDR3: CASSSASSAYTGELFF

J: TRBJ2-5
size: -
V: TRBV12-3/TRBV12-4
D: -
length: 14
DNA: TGTGCCAGCAGGGTCAGAGGGGGCCAAGAGACCCAGTACTTC
CDR3: CASRVRGGQETQYF

J: TRBJ2-1
size: many
V: TRBV20-1
D: -
length: 14
DNA: TGCAGTGCTAGAGATCCAACAGAGTACAATGAGCAGTTCTTC
CDR3: CSARDPTEYNEQFF

J: TRBJ1-2
size: few
V: TRBV7-2
D: -
length: 15
DNA: TGTGCCAGCAGCTTCCGCGGATTTACTAACTATGGCTACACCTTC
CDR3: CASSFRGFTNYGYTF

J: TRBJ2-4
size: few
V: TRBV19
D: TRBD1
length: 14
DNA: TGTGCCAGTAGTATAGGGACAGGGTTTAACATTCAGTACTTC
CDR3: CASSIGTGFNIQYF

J: TRBJ2-7
size: few
V: TRBV4-1
D: -
length: 15
DNA: TGCGCCAGCAGCCAAGATCCAGGGTCTTTCTACGAGCAGTACTTC
CDR3: CASSQDPGSFYEQYF

J: TRBJ2-3
size: few
V: TRBV6-5
D: -
length: 14
DNA: TGTGCCAGCAGTTACGGGGGGTTCACAGATACGCAGTATTTT
CDR3: CASSYGGFTDTQYF

J: TRBJ2-3
size: few
V: TRBV4-1
D: -
length: 15
DNA: TGCGCCAGCAGCCAAGAAGACTTTAGCACAGATACGCAGTATTTT
CDR3: CASSQEDFSTDTQYF

J: TRBJ1-4
size: few
V: TRBV6-1
D: TRBD1
length: 18
DNA: TGTGCCTCACAACTCCGGGACAGGCGATTCTTTACTAATGAAAAACTGTTTTTT
CDR3: CASQLRDRRFFTNEKLFF

J: TRBJ1-4
size: -
V: TRBV5-6
D: -
length: 13
DNA: TGTGCCAGCAGCAGCGGCAGGGGACAAAAACTGTTTTTT
CDR3: CASSSGRGQKLFF

J: TRBJ2-6
size: few
V: TRBV29-1
D: -
length: 14
DNA: TGCAGCGTTTTGGACAGCTCTGGGGCCAACGTCCTGACTTTC
CDR3: CSVLDSSGANVLTF

J: TRBJ2-7
size: -
V: TRBV12-3/TRBV12-4
D: TRBD1
length: 15
DNA: TGTGCCAGCAGTCTACAGGGGGCGAAGGGCTACGAGCAGTACTTC
CDR3: CASSLQGAKGYEQYF

J: TRBJ1-2
size: -
V: TRBV5-6
D: -
length: 16
DNA: TGTGCCAGCAGCCCGAGCGGCAGGGACCGAGTCTATGGCTACACCTTC
CDR3: CASSPSGRDRVYGYTF

J: TRBJ1-1
size: few
V: TRBV4-1
D: -
length: 16
DNA: TGCGCCAGCAGCCAAGATCCAGGGAAGGTTTACACTGAAGCTTTCTTT
CDR3: CASSQDPGKVYTEAFF

J: TRBJ2-7
size: few
V: TRBV7-2
D: -
length: 14
DNA: TGTGCCAGCAGCTCCCAGACATCAACCCACGAGCAGTACTTC
CDR3: CASSSQTSTHEQYF

J: TRBJ2-7
size: -
V: TRBV6-2/TRBV6-3
D: -
length: 14
DNA: TGTGCCAGCAGCTCCCCGGACTGGAACTACGAGCAGTACTTC
CDR3: CASSSPDWNYEQYF

J: TRBJ1-2
size: -
V: TRBV12-3/TRBV12-4
D: -
length: 21
DNA: TGTGCCAGCAGTCCCATCCCCGGGCCCCGGGACGGACGCCTTACTAACTATGGCTACACCTTC
CDR3: CASSPIPGPRDGRLTNYGYTF

J: TRBJ2-5
size: -
V: TRBV20-1
D: TRBD1
length: 15
DNA: TGCAGTGCTAGCCGACAGGGGATGTACCAAGAGACCCAGTACTTC
CDR3: CSASRQGMYQETQYF

J: TRBJ1-2
size: many
V: TRBV12-3/TRBV12-4
D: TRBD1
length: 17
DNA: TGTGCCAGCAGTTTAGCCCACCCGGGACAGGGGGACTATGGCTACACCTTC
CDR3: CASSLAHPGQGDYGYTF

J: TRBJ2-1
size: -
V: TRBV6-5
D: TRBD2
length: 15
DNA: TGTGCCAGCCTTGGACTAGCGGGGGGCAACAATGAGCAGTTCTTC
CDR3: CASLGLAGGNNEQFF

J: TRBJ2-7
size: -
V: TRBV27
D: TRBD1
length: 15
DNA: TGTGCCAGCAGTTTATATACAGGGGTAGCCTACGAGCAGTACTTC
CDR3: CASSLYTGVAYEQYF

J: TRBJ2-2
size: -
V: TRBV7-8
D: TRBD1
length: 17
DNA: TGTGCCAGCAGCTTAGAGGCACAGGGGGCGAACACCGGGGAGCTGTTTTTT
CDR3: CASSLEAQGANTGELFF

J: TRBJ2-1
size: -
V: TRBV7-8
D: -
length: 19
DNA: TGTGCCAGCAGCATAGAACATCCGGGACTCCGAAGGTCCTACAATGAGCAGTTCTTC
CDR3: CASSIEHPGLRRSYNEQFF

J: TRBJ2-7
size: once
V: TRBV7-9
D: TRBD1
length: 14
DNA: TGTGCCAGCAGCCAGACAGGGGGACGCGACGAGCAGTACTTC
CDR3: CASSQTGGRDEQYF

J: TRBJ2-3
size: -
V: TRBV2
D: -
length: 18
DNA: TGTGCCAGCAGTGAAGCGAGGGGCAGGGTCCCTTACACAGATACGCAGTATTTT
CDR3: CASSEARGRVPYTDTQYF

J: TRBJ2-1
size: many
V: TRBV7-2
D: -
length: 17
DNA: TGTGCCAGCAGCTTAGCGGACAGGATATGGCGGGGCAATGAGCAGTTCTTC
CDR3: CASSLADRIWRGNEQFF

J: TRBJ2-2
size: few
V: TRBV7-8
D: TRBD2
length: 19
DNA: TGTGCCAGCAGCTTAGAAGGGGTTGGGTCGGGGGGAAGGACCGGGGAGCTGTTTTTT
CDR3: CASSLEGVGSGGRTGELFF

J: TRBJ1-1
size: many
V: TRBV5-4
D: -
length: 13
DNA: TGTGCCAGCAGCAGGGACGGGAACACTGAAGCTTTCTTT
CDR3: CASSRDGNTEAFF

J: TRBJ1-5
size: -
V: TRBV2
D: TRBD1
length: 15
DNA: TGTGCCAGCAGTGAGGGAGGACAGGGAAGGGAGCCCCAGCATTTT
CDR3: CASSEGGQGREPQHF

J: TRBJ2-7
size: few
V: TRBV12-3/TRBV12-4
D: TRBD1
length: 14
DNA: TGTGCCAGCAGTCCGTGGGACAGGTTCTACGAGCAGTACTTC
CDR3: CASSPWDRFYEQYF

J: TRBJ2-1
size: few
V: TRBV7-8
D: -
length: 15
DNA: TGTGCCAGCAGCTTAGCAGGCAGATCCTACAATGAGCAGTTCTTC
CDR3: CASSLAGRSYNEQFF

J: TRBJ2-1
size: -
V: TRBV12-3/TRBV12-4
D: TRBD1
length: 14
DNA: TGTGCCAGCAGTAGGACAGGGGGCCCTAATGAGCAGTTCTTC
CDR3: CASSRTGGPNEQFF

J: TRBJ1-6
size: -
V: TRBV19
D: TRBD1
length: 14
DNA: TGTGCCAGTAGTATTTGGACAGGGGGTTCACCCCTCCACTTT
CDR3: CASSIWTGGSPLHF

J: TRBJ2-5
size: -
V: TRBV19
D: TRBD1
length: 20
DNA: TGTGCCAGTAGTGCCACCAATGCGCTGCCGGGACAGACGTACCAAGAGACCCAGTACTTC
CDR3: CASSATNALPGQTYQETQYF